The 20 T cell receptor beta chains below come from one sample, sequenced in a study of T cell changes during pregnancy in multiple sclerosis. TCRdb keeps only in-frame clones here, not all; method: immunoSEQ multiplex PCR. The profile shows more than 60,000 clones, roughly 91% of them singletons. The sequences come from CD4+ T cells from peripheral blood mononuclear cells, collected in the third trimester of pregnancy. These receptor sequences come from a female donor in good health, enrolled as a control in a pregnancy study.

The rearrangement uses TRBV5-4 and TRBJ2-3; 11 bases match TRBD2. The CDR3 totals 17 residues. Germline V CDR1 and CDR2: SGHNT, YYREEE (reference sequence). J lost 4 bases, V lost 1 base, and 8 bases had no gene match. CDR3 coding DNA: TGTGCCAGCAGCTTGCTGGCCCTAGCGGGGGGATCAGATACGCAGTATTTT. Amino acids: CASSLLALAGGSDTQYF.

The genes are TRBV4-3 and TRBJ1-5, with a tentative D call TRBD1 (5 bases). Germline CDR1 is LGHNA and CDR2 is YSLEER. The CDR3 has 13 residues. Trimming left V 0 bases short and J 11 bases short, with 11 bases between. The CDR3 bases are TGCGCCAGCAGCCAAGAAATCCGGGGGGCCCAGCATTTT. This codes for CASSQEIRGAQHF.

Here the CDR3 reads CASSQDSSGNTIYF. The CDR3 DNA follows: TGTGCCAGCAGCCAAGACTCGTCTGGAAACACCATATATTTT. The chain employs TRBV14 and TRBJ1-3; D is uncertain. The V end was cut by 0 bases, the J end by 1 base, with 4 bases between. This CDR3 is 14 amino acids long. Germline CDR1 is SGHDN and CDR2 is FVKESK. The variable domain in full, completed from reference TRBV14 and TRBJ1-3, reads EAGVTQFPSHSVIEKGQTVTLRCDPISGHDNLYWYRRVMGKEIKFLLHFVKESKQDESGMPNNRFLAERTGGTYSTLKVQPAELEDSGVYFCASSQDSSGNTIYFGEGSWLTVV.

This clone has more than one count but fewer than ten. The chain employs TRBV5-4 and TRBJ1-4; 9 bases line up with TRBD1. The germline gives CDR1 SGHNT, CDR2 YYREEE (reference sequence). The CDR3 contains 15 residues. Losses at the gene ends were 1 base for V and 8 bases for J; bases not matched to a gene: 6. This chain's CDR3 is CASSLPGQGNEKLFF. CDR3 nucleotides: TGTGCCAGCAGCTTGCCGGGACAGGGAAACGAAAAACTGTTTTTT.

The CDR3 here is CASSELAGPRYQETQYF. As DNA, the CDR3 is TGTGCCAGCAGTGAGTTAGCGGGGCCCAGATACCAAGAGACCCAGTACTTC. This chain links TRBV6-1 with TRBJ2-5; 8 positions agree with TRBD2. From germline, CDR1 is MNHNS and CDR2 SASEGT. Germline trimming cut 3 bases from V and 0 bases from J; bases unmatched to any gene: 9. The length of the CDR3 is 17 residues.

The CDR3 loop reads CSVSTGGGGANVLTF. As DNA, the CDR3 is TGCAGCGTTTCTACAGGGGGCGGTGGGGCCAACGTCCTGACTTTC. This chain uses TRBV29-1 with TRBJ2-6; 9 bases match TRBD1. The CDR3 runs 15 residues. The V gene end was trimmed by 5 bases and the J gene end by 3 bases; junction bases not matched to a gene: 5. From germline, CDR1 is SQVTM and CDR2 ANQGSEA.

The chain joins TRBV5-1 to TRBJ2-5; D is perhaps TRBD2 (7 bases). The CDR3 loop spans 16 amino acids. Germline V lookup: CDR1 SGHRS, CDR2 YFSETQ. V was shortened by 0 bases and J by 3 bases, with 15 bases between the two germline ends. CDR3 loop: CASSLAGGTTKETQYF. CDR3 nucleotide sequence: TGCGCCAGCAGCTTGGCCGGGGGGACAACCAAAGAGACCCAGTACTTC.

The rearrangement uses TRBV7-8 and TRBJ1-1; D may be TRBD1 (5 bases). The CDR3 totals 14 residues. The V and J ends lost 3 bases and 5 bases respectively, with 13 bases between them. Germline loops: CDR1 SGHVS, CDR2 FQNEAQ. The CDR3 DNA sequence: TGTGCCAGCAGCTTCGCAGGGTGGAGAACTGAAGCTTTCTTT. Amino acid sequence: CASSFAGWRTEAFF.

The chain employs TRBV7-2 and TRBJ1-2; D perhaps matches TRBD1 (5 bases). V lost 0 bases, J lost 0 bases, and 5 bases lay in between. The CDR3 is 14 residues long. CDR1 is SGHTA and CDR2 is FQGNSA in the germline V gene. CDR3 amino acids: CASSLAGANYGYTF. CDR3 bases: TGTGCCAGCAGCTTAGCAGGGGCTAACTATGGCTACACCTTC. Based on the CDR3 plus reference TRBV7-2 and TRBJ1-2, the full variable domain is GAGVSQSPSNKVTEKGKDVELRCDPISGHTALYWYRQSLGQGLEFLIYFQGNSAPDKSGLPSDRFSAERTGGSVSTLTIQRTQQEDSAVYLCASSLAGANYGYTFGSGTRLTVV.

This sequence joins TRBV19 and TRBJ1-2, with D maybe TRBD1 (5 bases). Germline-derived CDR1 and CDR2 are LNHDA and SQIVND (reference sequence). Trimming removed 6 bases at V and 7 bases at J, with 18 bases between. The CDR3 consists of 14 residues. The chain's CDR3 is CASRNTGQSSGYTF. Written as DNA, the CDR3 is TGTGCCAGTAGGAATACAGGCCAAAGCAGTGGCTACACCTTC.

The V call is TRBV5-6, the J call TRBJ2-1; the D is unclear. The CDR3 consists of 13 residues. Trimming removed 0 bases from V and 6 bases from J, with 7 bases in between. Per germline, CDR1 SGHDT and CDR2 YYEEEE. The CDR3 region is CASSLGAINEQFF. CDR3 nucleotides: TGTGCCAGCAGCTTGGGGGCGATCAATGAGCAGTTCTTC. The full variable domain, completed using reference TRBV5-6 and TRBJ2-1, is DAGVTQSPTHLIKTRGQQVTLRCSPKSGHDTVSWYQQALGQGPQFIFQYYEEEERQRGNFPDRFSGHQFPNYSSELNVNALLLGDSALYLCASSLGAINEQFFGPGTRLTVL.

The chain combines TRBV30 with TRBJ1-5; no clear D. The germline V and J ends were trimmed by 3 bases and 4 bases, with 7 bases remaining between them. The germline V gene has CDR1 GTSNPN and CDR2 SVGIG (reference sequence). The CDR3 is 12 residues long. CDR3 residues: CAWSDKNQPQHF. The CDR3 DNA reads TGTGCCTGGAGCGACAAAAATCAGCCCCAGCATTTT.

The gene calls are TRBV21-1 and TRBJ2-7; no DNA check was done on the table's D call, TRBD1. TRBV21-1 is a pseudogene segment. The length of the CDR3 is 16 residues. The CDR3 region is CASSLFRRTGSYEQYF. In DNA, the CDR3 is TGTGCCAGCAGCCTATTCCGGCGGACAGGGAGCTACGAGCAGTACTTC.

The V call is TRBV27, the J call TRBJ1-4; the match to TRBD1 covers 7 bases. Germline CDR1 MNHEY, CDR2 SMNVEV (reference sequence). After removal of 6 bases from V and 4 bases from J, the junction contained 5 bases not matched to a gene. The CDR3 runs 14 residues. CDR3 residues: CASRGGRFNEKLFF. CDR3 sequence (DNA): TGTGCCAGCAGAGGGGGCAGATTTAATGAAAAACTGTTTTTT.

This clone came up once. The chain links TRBV2 to TRBJ2-6; unclear D gene. The V gene's germline CDR1 is SNHLY and CDR2 FYNNEI. This CDR3 has 12 amino acids. Trimming removed 5 bases from V and 4 bases from J, with 3 bases in between. DNA of the CDR3: TGTGCCAGCAGTCTGGGGGCCAACGTCCTGACTTTC. Residues: CASSLGANVLTF. The whole variable domain, remainder taken from reference TRBV2 and TRBJ2-6, is EPEVTQTPSHQVTQMGQEVILRCVPISNHLYFYWYRQILGQKVEFLVSFYNNEISEKSEIFDDQFSVERPDGSNFTLKIRSTKLEDSAMYFCASSLGANVLTFGAGSRLTVL.

This rearrangement joins TRBV5-1 to TRBJ2-1; 13 nucleotides line up with TRBD2. V was pared by 3 bases and J by 4 bases, with 7 bases of the junction left unmatched. The CDR3 consists of 17 residues. Germline V lookup: CDR1 SGHRS, CDR2 YFSETQ. This chain's CDR3 is CASSWAGLAGPYNEQFF. The CDR3 nucleotides are TGCGCCAGCAGCTGGGCGGGACTAGCGGGGCCTTACAATGAGCAGTTCTTC.

The chain carries TRBV27 and TRBJ2-7; perhaps TRBD1 as D (5 bases). Per the germline V gene, CDR1 is MNHEY and CDR2 is SMNVEV (reference sequence). Trimming removed 5 bases at V and 3 bases at J, with 17 bases between. This CDR3 spans 15 amino acids. CDR3 in amino acids: CASSDPTANFYEQYF. CDR3 sequence (DNA): TGTGCCAGCAGTGACCCGACAGCGAACTTCTACGAGCAGTACTTC.

This clone has a handful of counts. The chain combines TRBV6-6 with TRBJ1-2, with D unclear. Trimming took off 5 bases at V and 8 bases at J, with 15 bases between the two ends. CDR3 length: 13 residues. The germline V gene encodes CDR1 MNHNY and CDR2 SVGAGI (reference sequence). CDR3 protein: CASSAHGPGGYTF. In DNA, the CDR3 is TGTGCCAGCAGTGCACACGGCCCAGGCGGCTACACCTTC.

The gene calls are TRBV5-8 and TRBJ2-7; the match to TRBD1 covers 9 bases. V was pared by 3 bases and J by 2 bases, with 3 bases of the junction left unmatched. Germline CDR1 is SGHTS and CDR2 is YDEGEE. This CDR3 spans 14 amino acids. The CDR3 reads CASSSTGGTYEQYF. CDR3 nucleotide sequence: TGTGCCAGCAGCTCGACAGGGGGGACCTACGAGCAGTACTTC.

The chain has TRBV9 and TRBJ2-7; maybe TRBD2 (7 bases). V shed 0 bases and J shed 6 bases, with 19 bases lying between them. Germline V gene lookup returns CDR1 SGDLS and CDR2 YYNGEE. This CDR3 comprises 16 residues. For the CDR3, the DNA is TGTGCCAGCAGCGTAGCGGGGGGCCATACATTGGCCGAGCAGTACTTC. This encodes CASSVAGGHTLAEQYF.